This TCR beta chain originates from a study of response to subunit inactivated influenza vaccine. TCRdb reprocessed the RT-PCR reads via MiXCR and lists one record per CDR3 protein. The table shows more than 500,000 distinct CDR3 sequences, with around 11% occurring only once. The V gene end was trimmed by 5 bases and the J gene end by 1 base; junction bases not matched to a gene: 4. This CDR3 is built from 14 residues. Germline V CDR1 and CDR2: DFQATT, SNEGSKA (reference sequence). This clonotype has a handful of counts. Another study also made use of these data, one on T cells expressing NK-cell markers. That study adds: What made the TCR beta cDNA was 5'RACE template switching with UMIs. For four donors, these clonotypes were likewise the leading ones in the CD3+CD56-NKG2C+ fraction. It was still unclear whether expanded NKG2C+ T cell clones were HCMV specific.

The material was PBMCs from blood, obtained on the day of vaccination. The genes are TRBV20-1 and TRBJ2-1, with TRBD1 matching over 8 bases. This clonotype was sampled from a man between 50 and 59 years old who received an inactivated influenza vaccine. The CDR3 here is CSASGDRSYNEQFF. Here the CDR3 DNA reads TGCAGTGCTTCGGGGGACAGGTCCTACAATGAGCAGTTCTTC.